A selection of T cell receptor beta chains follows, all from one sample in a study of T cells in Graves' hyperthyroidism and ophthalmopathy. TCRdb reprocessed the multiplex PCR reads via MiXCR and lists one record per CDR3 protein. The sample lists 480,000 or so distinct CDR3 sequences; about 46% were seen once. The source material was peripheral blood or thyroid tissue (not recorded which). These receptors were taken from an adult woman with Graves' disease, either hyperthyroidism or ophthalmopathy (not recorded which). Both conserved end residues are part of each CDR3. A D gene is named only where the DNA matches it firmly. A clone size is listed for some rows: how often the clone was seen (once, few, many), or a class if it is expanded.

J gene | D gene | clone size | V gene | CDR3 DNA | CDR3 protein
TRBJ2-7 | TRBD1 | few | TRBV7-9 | TGTGCCAGCAGCCCCAACCCGGGACAGGGTAGCAGCTCCTACGAGCAGTACTTC | CASSPNPGQGSSSYEQYF
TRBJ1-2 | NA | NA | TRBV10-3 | TGTGCCACCCGTACAGACCCCCATGTCTATCGTGGCTACACCTTC | CATRTDPHVYRGYTF
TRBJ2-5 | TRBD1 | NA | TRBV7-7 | TGTGCCAGCAGCTTAGTCAGGGGGATCCAAGAGACCCAGTACTTC | CASSLVRGIQETQYF
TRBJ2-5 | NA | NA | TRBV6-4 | TGTGCCAGCAGTGAGATTGGGGGGTTGTGGGAGACCCAGTACTTC | CASSEIGGLWETQYF
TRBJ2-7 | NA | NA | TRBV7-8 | TGTGCCAGCAGCAAACAGGGAGGGCGAGAGCAGTACTTC | CASSKQGGREQYF
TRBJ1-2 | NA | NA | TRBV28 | TGTGCCAGCCACTACCTAGGACGGCTTGGCTGCACCTTC | CASHYLGRLGCTF
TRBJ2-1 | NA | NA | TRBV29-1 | TGCAGCGTTGAAGGGGCCGATGGGCTGTCCTACAATGAGCAGTTCTTC | CSVEGADGLSYNEQFF
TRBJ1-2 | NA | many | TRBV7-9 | TGTGCCAGCAGCTTATGGTCAGCACGGATAAGGTCCGATGGCTACACCTTC | CASSLWSARIRSDGYTF
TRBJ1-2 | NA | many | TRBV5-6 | TGTGCCAGCAGCCAGGGACTTTTTGGCTATGGCTACACCTTC | CASSQGLFGYGYTF
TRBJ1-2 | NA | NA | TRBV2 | TGTGCCAGCAGCTTAACGGGGGCGGGGCCTTCCTATGGCTACACCTTC | CASSLTGAGPSYGYTF
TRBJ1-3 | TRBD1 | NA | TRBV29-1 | TGCAGCGCCCGGACAGGGGGAAGAAACACCATATATTTT | CSARTGGRNTIYF
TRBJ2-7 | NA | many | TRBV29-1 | TGCAGCGTCCCAGTTGGGCGGGGAAAAGCCTACGAGCAGTACTTC | CSVPVGRGKAYEQYF
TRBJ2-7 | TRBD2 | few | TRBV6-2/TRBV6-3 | TGTGCCAGCTGGGGACTAGCGGTCAACTCCTACGAGCAGTACTTC | CASWGLAVNSYEQYF
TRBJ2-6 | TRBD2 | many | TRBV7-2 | TGTGCCAGCAACCTCCGGGGACTAGCGGGCCACTCTGGGGCCAACGTCCTGACTTTC | CASNLRGLAGHSGANVLTF
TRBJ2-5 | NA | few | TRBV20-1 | TGCAGTGCTCCCAGGTCGGGGAAAGAGACCCAGTACTTC | CSAPRSGKETQYF
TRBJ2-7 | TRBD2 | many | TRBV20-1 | TGCAGTGCTGGGGGGATGAGCGGGGACTACTACGAGCAGTACTTC | CSAGGMSGDYYEQYF
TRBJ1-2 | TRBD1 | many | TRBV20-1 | TGCAGTGCTAGAGATGGGACAGTTATTTTCTACACCTTC | CSARDGTVIFYTF
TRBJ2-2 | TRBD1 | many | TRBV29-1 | TGCAGCGTTTCCCGGGACAGGGATACCGGGGAGCTGTTTTTT | CSVSRDRDTGELFF
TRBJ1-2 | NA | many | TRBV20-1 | TGCAGTGCTAGAGATGGGACATCGGTTCGCGGCTACACCTTC | CSARDGTSVRGYTF
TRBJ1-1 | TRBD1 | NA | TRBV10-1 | TGCGTCAGGGACAGGGCGAACACTGAAGCTTTCTTT | CVRDRANTEAFF
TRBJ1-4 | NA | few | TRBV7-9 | TGTGCCAGCAGCCTTAGGATTAATGAAAAACTGTTTTTT | CASSLRINEKLFF
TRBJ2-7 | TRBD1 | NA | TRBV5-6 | TGTGCCAGCAGCTTGCCGGGACAGGGACTGTACTTC | CASSLPGQGLYF
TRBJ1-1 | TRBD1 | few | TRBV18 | TGTGCCAGCTCATCAGGGGGTCAAAACACTGAAGCTTTCTTT | CASSSGGQNTEAFF
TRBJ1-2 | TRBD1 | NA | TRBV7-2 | TGTGCCAGCAGCTTAGACAGGGGGACTGCTGGCTACACCTTC | CASSLDRGTAGYTF
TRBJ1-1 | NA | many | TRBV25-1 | TGTGCCAGCAGGCTGGCCGAGATGAACACTGAAGCTTTCTTT | CASRLAEMNTEAFF
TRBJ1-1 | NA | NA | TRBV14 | TGTGCCAGCAGCCAGACAGGCCGGAACACTGAAGCTTTCTTT | CASSQTGRNTEAFF
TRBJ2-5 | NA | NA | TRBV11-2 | TGTGCCAGCAGCTTAGAGGGTACGGGAGAAGAGACCCAGTACTTC | CASSLEGTGEETQYF
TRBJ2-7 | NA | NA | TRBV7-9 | TGTGCCAGCAGCTTAGCATATTTCACAACCTACGAGCAGTACTTC | CASSLAYFTTYEQYF
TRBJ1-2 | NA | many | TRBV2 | TGTGCCAGCAGTGACTTGGCGGACTATGGCTACACCTTC | CASSDLADYGYTF
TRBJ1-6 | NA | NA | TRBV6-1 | TGTGCCAGCAGAACAGGGCTGAATTCACCCCTCCACTTT | CASRTGLNSPLHF
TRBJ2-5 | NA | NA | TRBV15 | TGTGCCACCAGCAGAGATCACCTAGCGACAGAAGAGACCCAGTACTTC | CATSRDHLATEETQYF
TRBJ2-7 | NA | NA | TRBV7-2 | TGTGCCAGCAGCTTCTCCAGGGTTTCCTACGAGCAGTACTTC | CASSFSRVSYEQYF
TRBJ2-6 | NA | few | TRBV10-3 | TGTGCCATCAGTGAGTCGCCAGGAGGGACTTTC | CAISESPGGTF
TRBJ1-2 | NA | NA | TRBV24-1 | TGTGCCACGCCGGGACCGAAGAATGGCTACACCTTC | CATPGPKNGYTF
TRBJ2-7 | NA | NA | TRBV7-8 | TGTGCCAGCAGCCCCCTCGCGGGCCCTTCCTACGAGCAGTACTTC | CASSPLAGPSYEQYF
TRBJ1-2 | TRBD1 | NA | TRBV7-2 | TGTGCCAGCAGCACACAGGGGGCGCTGGGCTACACCTTC | CASSTQGALGYTF
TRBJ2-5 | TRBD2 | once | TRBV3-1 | TGTGCCAGCAGTACACGGACTAGCGGGGGAATCCAAGAGACCCAGTACTTC | CASSTRTSGGIQETQYF
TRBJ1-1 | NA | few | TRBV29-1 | TGCAGCGCCGAGATAGGGGGAAACACTGAAGCTTTCTTT | CSAEIGGNTEAFF
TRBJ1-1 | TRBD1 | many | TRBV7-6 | TGTGCCAGCAGGGGACAGGAGAACACTGAAGCTTTCTTT | CASRGQENTEAFF
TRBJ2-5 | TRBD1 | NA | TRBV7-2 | TGTGCCAGCAGCCAGGGGGTTATGAAGACCCAGTACTTC | CASSQGVMKTQYF
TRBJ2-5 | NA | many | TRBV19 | TGTGCCAGTAGTGATACAGGGAGAGAGACCCAGTACTTC | CASSDTGRETQYF
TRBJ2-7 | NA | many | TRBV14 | TGTGCCAGCAGCCCCGACAGGGAGGACTCCGAGCAGTACTTC | CASSPDREDSEQYF
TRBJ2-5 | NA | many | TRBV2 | TGTGCCAGCAGTGAAATTCGGGGAGAGACCCAGTACTTC | CASSEIRGETQYF
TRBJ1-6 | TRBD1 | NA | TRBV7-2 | TGTGCCAGCAGCTTAGGGGACAGGTCGCCCCTCCACTTT | CASSLGDRSPLHF
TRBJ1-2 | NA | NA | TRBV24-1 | TGTGCCATCAGTGAGTCGAGGCAGGACAACTATGGCTACACCTTC | CAISESRQDNYGYTF
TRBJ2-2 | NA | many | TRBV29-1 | TGCAGCGTTGCTTACAGGTCTCAACCCGGGGAGCTGTTTTTT | CSVAYRSQPGELFF
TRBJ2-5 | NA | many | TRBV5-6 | TGTGCCAGCAGCTCACTTAAAGCGGCCCAGTACTTC | CASSSLKAAQYF
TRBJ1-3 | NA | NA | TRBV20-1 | TGCAGTGCCCCACTCCGGGGACGAAACACCATATATTTT | CSAPLRGRNTIYF
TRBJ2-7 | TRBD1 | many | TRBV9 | TGTGCCAGCAGCGTAGTCGACAGGGGGCGGGAGCAGTACTTC | CASSVVDRGREQYF
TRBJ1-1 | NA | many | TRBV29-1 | TGCAGCGTTGAGGAGTGGCAGGGGTCTGAAGCTTTCTTT | CSVEEWQGSEAFF
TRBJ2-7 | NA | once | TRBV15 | TGTGCCACCAGCAGAGATATCCGGGAGGAGCAGTACTTC | CATSRDIREEQYF
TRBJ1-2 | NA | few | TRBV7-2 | TGTGCCAGCAGCCCTCATTATGGGGGCTACACCTTC | CASSPHYGGYTF
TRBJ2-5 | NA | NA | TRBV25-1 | TGTGCCAGCAGTGATTCTGGGATAGGAGAGACCCAGTACTTC | CASSDSGIGETQYF